Listed here is a single T cell receptor (beta chain). What it recognizes is unknown. This sample was included in a study of T cell responses to AZD1222 COVID-19 vaccine. The study, taken as a whole, reports: In the spike-specific TCR repertoire, nearly half reportedly target unmutated variant regions. It should be noted that donors were predominantly white British and more often female, and clonal diversity was possibly underestimated. Repertoire collection took place solely once the T cell response had peaked.

The data were produced by immunoSEQ multiplex PCR, yet TCRdb's version contains in-frame clones alone and is incomplete. The data contain more than 150,000 clones, roughly 92% of them seen just once; the ten biggest clones take up under 11%. This clonotype was obtained from an adult in good health. Here the sequenced sample was peripheral blood, taken on day 0 of AZD1222 vaccination.

The CDR3: CASSVTADTIYF. CDR3 coding DNA: TGTGCCAGCAGTGTAACAGCGGACACCATATATTTT. The chain joins TRBV2 to TRBJ1-3; D is unclear. V was trimmed by 4 bases and J by 8 bases, leaving 9 bases between them. The CDR3 covers 12 residues. Looked up from germline, CDR1 is SNHLY and CDR2 is FYNNEI.